Listed below are T cell receptor beta chains from one sample, sequenced in a study of cytomegalovirus exposure and HLA in healthy donors. Libraries were prepared by immunoSEQ multiplex PCR; TCRdb keeps only in-frame clonotypes and omits some of them. The sample holds about 130,000 clones, approximately 91% seen once. The material sequenced was PBMCs. These receptors came from a man aged 25 to 40 in good health and CMV-seronegative. Each CDR3 is given with its conserved first and last residue. The order of the fields is D gene, J gene, clone size, V gene, CDR3 protein, CDR3 DNA. A D gene is named only where the DNA matches it firmly. Clone size is shown for a subset of rows, as once, few, many or a class of expanded clone.

>TRBD1|TRBJ1-2|once|TRBV7-9
CASSPGTGTLGYTF
TGTGCCAGCAGCCCCGGGACAGGGACCTTGGGCTACACCTTC
>TRBD2|TRBJ2-7|NA|TRBV2
CASSRLAAYEQYF
TGTGCCAGCAGTAGACTAGCGGCCTACGAGCAGTACTTC
>TRBD1|TRBJ1-1|NA|TRBV6-5
CASSLRTGWNTEAFF
TGTGCCAGCAGCCTCCGGACAGGATGGAACACTGAAGCTTTCTTT
>TRBD2|TRBJ2-3|NA|TRBV18
CASSQTGPGLVISDTQYF
TGTGCCAGCTCACAAACGGGGCCCGGACTAGTCATATCAGATACGCAGTATTTT
>TRBD2|TRBJ2-7|NA|TRBV5-1
CASRMGGWRSEQYF
TGCGCCAGCAGGATGGGGGGGTGGCGCAGCGAGCAGTACTTC
>TRBD1|TRBJ1-1|NA|TRBV5-6
CASSLGWTGDGDTEAFF
TGTGCCAGCAGCTTGGGGTGGACAGGGGATGGGGACACTGAAGCTTTCTTT
>TRBD1|TRBJ1-2|NA|TRBV7-2
CASSFTGDRGYTF
TGTGCCAGCAGCTTTACAGGGGATCGTGGCTACACCTTC
>TRBD1|TRBJ1-5|NA|TRBV13
CASSFGTDYQPQHF
TGTGCCAGCAGCTTCGGGACAGACTATCAGCCCCAGCATTTT
>NA|TRBJ2-7|once|TRBV7-9
CASSLGLSGSAYEQYF
TGTGCCAGCAGCTTAGGGTTAAGCGGGTCTGCCTACGAGCAGTACTTC
>TRBD2|TRBJ2-1|NA|TRBV10-3
CAISRGTSIYNEQFF
TGTGCCATCAGTCGGGGGACTAGCATTTACAATGAGCAGTTCTTC
>TRBD2|TRBJ2-7|NA|TRBV30
CAWSKTSGSIIHYEQYF
TGTGCCTGGAGTAAGACTAGCGGGAGTATTATTCACTACGAGCAGTACTTC
>NA|TRBJ1-4|NA|TRBV5-4
CASSLGGDEKLFF
TGTGCCAGCAGCCTCGGGGGGGATGAAAAACTGTTTTTT
>TRBD1|TRBJ2-7|NA|TRBV11-2
CASSVTRTGSPYEQYF
TGTGCCAGCAGCGTTACTCGGACAGGGAGCCCCTACGAGCAGTACTTC
>TRBD1|TRBJ2-1|NA|TRBV11-2
CASSLEDRGADEQFF
TGTGCCAGCAGCTTAGAGGACAGGGGTGCGGATGAGCAGTTCTTC
>TRBD1|TRBJ1-1|NA|TRBV27
CASNPRTGGITEAFF
TGTGCCAGCAACCCCCGGACAGGGGGGATCACTGAAGCTTTCTTT
>TRBD1|TRBJ2-7|NA|TRBV7-6
CASSSGTGSFYEQYF
TGTGCCAGCAGCTCAGGGACAGGTTCCTTCTACGAGCAGTACTTC
>TRBD2|TRBJ2-3|once|TRBV9
CASSRQEGTSGARDTQYF
TGTGCCAGCAGCAGGCAGGAGGGGACTAGCGGGGCACGGGATACGCAGTATTTT
>TRBD1|TRBJ1-1|NA|TRBV9
CASSPGTGGLTEAFF
TGTGCCAGCAGCCCCGGGACAGGGGGCCTGACTGAAGCTTTCTTT
>NA|TRBJ1-2|NA|TRBV29-1
CSVESSGGRNYGYTF
TGCAGCGTTGAGAGTTCGGGGGGCCGGAACTATGGCTACACCTTC
>TRBD2|TRBJ2-5|NA|TRBV7-9
CASSFGYAGGPQETQYF
TGTGCCAGCAGCTTCGGGTACGCGGGAGGACCCCAAGAGACCCAGTACTTC
>TRBD1|TRBJ1-2|NA|TRBV6-5
CASRRQGWYGYTF
TGTGCCAGCAGACGACAGGGTTGGTATGGCTACACCTTC
>NA|TRBJ2-3|NA|TRBV2
CASSEREGTITDTQYF
TGTGCCAGCAGTGAACGTGAAGGGACAATCACAGATACGCAGTATTTT
>TRBD2|TRBJ2-1|NA|TRBV5-1
CASSLRTSGDNEQFF
TGCGCCAGCAGCTTGAGGACTAGCGGCGACAATGAGCAGTTCTTC
>NA|TRBJ2-7|NA|TRBV27
CASSSISRGTYEQYF
TGTGCCAGCAGTTCCATCTCCCGGGGAACCTACGAGCAGTACTTC
>NA|TRBJ1-2|NA|TRBV19
CASSSLAGYGYTF
TGTGCCAGTAGTTCCCTTGCAGGCTATGGCTACACCTTC
>NA|TRBJ2-2|once|TRBV5-1
CASSLGVNTGELFF
TGCGCCAGCAGCTTGGGAGTAAACACCGGGGAGCTGTTTTTT
>TRBD1|TRBJ2-6|NA|TRBV5-6
CASSSTTRDSLYLANVLTF
TGTGCCAGCAGCTCAACGACCCGGGACAGTTTATACTTAGCCAACGTCCTGACTTTC
>TRBD1|TRBJ1-2|NA|TRBV7-9
CASSEATGTLRGGYTF
TGTGCCAGCAGCGAGGCGACAGGGACTCTAAGGGGTGGCTACACCTTC
>NA|TRBJ2-2|NA|TRBV18
CASSSGPANTGELFF
TGTGCCAGCTCATCTGGGCCGGCGAACACCGGGGAGCTGTTTTTT
>NA|TRBJ2-7|NA|TRBV11-1
CASSLTTGNYEQYF
TGTGCCAGCAGCTTAACTACAGGAAACTACGAGCAGTACTTC
>NA|TRBJ2-1|NA|TRBV30
CAWRLLTYNEQFF
TGTGCCTGGAGGTTACTGACTTACAATGAGCAGTTCTTC
>NA|TRBJ1-6|few|TRBV13
CASSFGGDETLHF
TGTGCCAGCAGCTTCGGAGGGGATGAGACCCTCCACTTT
>NA|TRBJ2-5|few|TRBV30
CAWSSGETQYF
TGTGCCTGGAGTTCGGGAGAGACCCAGTACTTC
>TRBD2|TRBJ2-1|once|TRBV9
CASSAPLVERELFGYEQFF
TGTGCCAGCAGCGCCCCTCTTGTTGAGCGGGAGTTGTTTGGGTATGAGCAGTTCTTC
>TRBD1|TRBJ2-7|NA|TRBV7-9
CASSLFADRGRYEQYF
TGTGCCAGCAGCTTATTTGCCGACAGGGGGCGCTACGAGCAGTACTTC
>TRBD1|TRBJ1-1|NA|TRBV7-9
CASSLDRASTEAFF
TGTGCCAGCAGCTTGGACAGGGCGAGCACTGAAGCTTTCTTT
>NA|TRBJ1-1|NA|TRBV29-1
CSVRVGNTEAFF
TGCAGCGTTCGGGTGGGGAACACTGAAGCTTTCTTT
>TRBD1|TRBJ1-2|NA|TRBV7-2
CASTRDRQGGNGYTF
TGTGCCAGCACACGGGACAGGCAGGGGGGGAATGGCTACACCTTC
>TRBD1|TRBJ2-7|NA|TRBV5-1
CASRTTGMGLGLAGYEQYF
TGCGCCAGCAGGACGACAGGGATGGGTTTAGGGCTAGCCGGCTACGAGCAGTACTTC
>NA|TRBJ2-3|NA|TRBV11-2
CASSSWTPSTDTQYF
TGTGCCAGCAGCTCCTGGACACCCAGCACAGATACGCAGTATTTT
>NA|TRBJ2-2|NA|TRBV18
CASSTANTGELFF
TGTGCCAGCTCCACAGCGAACACCGGGGAGCTGTTTTTT
>TRBD2|TRBJ2-7|NA|TRBV11-2
CASSDPGGPRSYEQYF
TGTGCCAGCAGCGACCCGGGGGGTCCTCGGTCCTACGAGCAGTACTTC
>NA|TRBJ1-2|NA|TRBV20-1
CSAKRGDGYTF
TGCAGTGCTAAGAGAGGTGATGGCTACACCTTC
>NA|TRBJ2-1|NA|TRBV7-9
CASSLVQVLNNEQFF
TGTGCCAGCAGCTTAGTACAGGTTCTTAACAATGAGCAGTTCTTC
>NA|TRBJ1-3|NA|TRBV29-1
CSVQQVSGNTIYF
TGCAGCGTCCAACAGGTTTCTGGGAACACCATATATTTT
>TRBD1|TRBJ1-2|NA|TRBV7-9
CASSPGQDYQVYGYTF
TGTGCCAGCAGCCCTGGACAGGACTATCAGGTCTATGGCTACACCTTC
>TRBD1|TRBJ2-2|few|TRBV7-3
CASSYAGGYTGELFF
TGTGCCAGCAGCTACGCAGGGGGATATACCGGGGAGCTGTTTTTT
>NA|TRBJ1-5|NA|TRBV6-5
CASSVREVEPQHF
TGTGCCAGCAGTGTTAGGGAGGTGGAGCCCCAGCATTTT
>NA|TRBJ2-5|once|TRBV4-3
CASSQDVLREAQYF
TGCGCCAGCAGCCAAGATGTTCTCAGAGAGGCCCAGTACTTC
>NA|TRBJ1-2|NA|TRBV7-9
CASSLGPGTGYTF
TGTGCCAGCAGCTTAGGACCGGGAACCGGCTACACCTTC
>NA|TRBJ2-1|NA|TRBV29-1
CSVEGNSEQFF
TGCAGCGTTGAAGGAAATAGCGAGCAGTTCTTC
>NA|TRBJ1-4|NA|TRBV27
CASSLYRAANEKLFF
TGTGCCAGCAGTTTATATAGAGCGGCTAATGAAAAACTGTTTTTT
>NA|TRBJ2-6|NA|TRBV27
CASSLEGGANVLTF
TGTGCCAGCAGTTTAGAGGGTGGGGCCAACGTCCTGACTTTC
>TRBD1|TRBJ1-5|NA|TRBV2
CASSGSGQGNQPQHF
TGTGCCAGCAGTGGTTCGGGACAGGGGAATCAGCCCCAGCATTTT
>TRBD2|TRBJ2-1|NA|TRBV7-3
CASSLSTSADPQFF
TGTGCCAGCAGCTTATCCACTAGCGCAGATCCGCAGTTCTTC
>TRBD1|TRBJ2-6|NA|TRBV9
CASSARQGMGANVLTF
TGTGCCAGCAGCGCAAGACAGGGGATGGGAGCCAACGTCCTGACTTTC
>NA|TRBJ2-7|NA|TRBV5-6
CASSFEGLSYEQYF
TGTGCCAGCAGCTTTGAGGGCCTCTCCTACGAGCAGTACTTC